These T cell receptor beta chains were read from a single sample in a study of blood T cell repertoires in COVID-19. Some clones are missing from TCRdb's copy, which holds only in-frame ones; the method was immunoSEQ multiplex PCR. Found here are hundreds of thousands of clones, approximately 90% of them singletons; the top ten hold 0.87%. Sequenced sample: PBMCs or T cells enriched from blood (not recorded which). Every receptor here comes from a man between 50 and 59 years old who had been exposed to COVID-19. The CDR3 runs from the conserved cysteine through the conserved F or W. A D gene is named only where the DNA matches it firmly. Part of the rows lack a size; the others show once, few, many or a class for expanded clones.

d_gene: .
abundance: .
v_gene: TRBV5-1
j_gene: TRBJ1-1
CDR3aa: CASRQGNTEAFF
CDR3nt: TGCGCCAGCAGACAGGGGAACACTGAAGCTTTCTTT

d_gene: TRBD1
abundance: once
v_gene: TRBV24-1
j_gene: TRBJ1-2
CDR3aa: CATSAGQGGDYGYTF
CDR3nt: TGTGCCACCAGCGCAGGACAGGGGGGTGACTATGGCTACACCTTC

d_gene: .
abundance: .
v_gene: TRBV9
j_gene: TRBJ2-1
CDR3aa: CASSLSSYNEQFF
CDR3nt: TGTGCCAGCAGCCTTAGCTCCTACAATGAGCAGTTCTTC

d_gene: TRBD2
abundance: few
v_gene: TRBV4-1
j_gene: TRBJ2-7
CDR3aa: CASSQERGGYYEQYF
CDR3nt: TGCGCCAGCAGCCAAGAGCGGGGGGGATACTACGAGCAGTACTTC

d_gene: TRBD2
abundance: .
v_gene: TRBV30
j_gene: TRBJ2-1
CDR3aa: CAWSVTSGGLQFF
CDR3nt: TGTGCCTGGAGTGTCACTAGCGGGGGGTTACAGTTCTTC

d_gene: .
abundance: few
v_gene: TRBV11-1
j_gene: TRBJ1-2
CDR3aa: CASSSSGYGYTF
CDR3nt: TGTGCCAGCAGCTCCTCGGGATATGGCTACACCTTC

d_gene: .
abundance: .
v_gene: TRBV12-3/TRBV12-4
j_gene: TRBJ1-3
CDR3aa: CASSLHRQGVYF
CDR3nt: TGTGCCAGCAGTTTACATCGGCAGGGCGTATATTTT

d_gene: TRBD1
abundance: .
v_gene: TRBV11-1
j_gene: TRBJ1-6
CDR3aa: CASSDRGHNSPLHF
CDR3nt: TGTGCCAGCAGCGACAGGGGCCATAATTCACCCCTCCACTTT

d_gene: TRBD1
abundance: .
v_gene: TRBV18
j_gene: TRBJ1-2
CDR3aa: CASSNRVGIDRGQRYTF
CDR3nt: TGTGCCAGCTCAAACCGTGTGGGGATTGACAGGGGGCAGCGCTACACCTTC

d_gene: .
abundance: .
v_gene: TRBV5-1
j_gene: TRBJ2-3
CDR3aa: CASSLDRVADTQYF
CDR3nt: TGCGCCAGCAGCTTGGACAGGGTTGCAGATACGCAGTATTTT

d_gene: .
abundance: .
v_gene: TRBV24-1
j_gene: TRBJ2-2
CDR3aa: CATSDLSPPGELFF
CDR3nt: TGTGCCACCAGTGATTTAAGCCCCCCCGGGGAGCTGTTTTTT

d_gene: .
abundance: few
v_gene: TRBV5-1
j_gene: TRBJ2-2
CDR3aa: CASSFPETNTGELFF
CDR3nt: TGCGCCAGCAGCTTCCCAGAAACGAACACCGGGGAGCTGTTTTTT

d_gene: TRBD1
abundance: .
v_gene: TRBV28
j_gene: TRBJ2-1
CDR3aa: CASSSPGQGAGEQFF
CDR3nt: TGTGCCAGCAGTTCACCGGGACAGGGGGCTGGTGAGCAGTTCTTC

d_gene: TRBD2
abundance: .
v_gene: TRBV9
j_gene: TRBJ2-5
CDR3aa: CASSPRTSGFETQYF
CDR3nt: TGTGCCAGCAGCCCCCGGACTAGCGGGTTTGAGACCCAGTACTTC

d_gene: .
abundance: once
v_gene: TRBV19
j_gene: TRBJ1-5
CDR3aa: CASSQYRGFNQPQHF
CDR3nt: TGTGCCAGTAGCCAGTATAGGGGATTCAATCAGCCCCAGCATTTT

d_gene: TRBD2
abundance: .
v_gene: TRBV11-2
j_gene: TRBJ2-5
CDR3aa: CASSLGREQETQYF
CDR3nt: TGTGCCAGCAGCTTAGGGCGGGAGCAAGAGACCCAGTACTTC

d_gene: .
abundance: .
v_gene: TRBV6-5
j_gene: TRBJ2-3
CDR3aa: CASSYSPSPSTDTQYF
CDR3nt: TGTGCCAGCAGTTACTCTCCGAGCCCTAGCACAGATACGCAGTATTTT

d_gene: TRBD2
abundance: .
v_gene: TRBV3-1/TRBV3-2
j_gene: TRBJ2-2
CDR3aa: CASSQGSGGPFTGELFF
CDR3nt: TGTGCCAGCAGCCAAGGATCGGGAGGGCCCTTCACCGGGGAGCTGTTTTTT

d_gene: .
abundance: .
v_gene: TRBV9
j_gene: TRBJ2-3
CDR3aa: CASSLRGYTDTQYF
CDR3nt: TGTGCCAGCAGCTTGCGGGGTTACACAGATACGCAGTATTTT

d_gene: .
abundance: .
v_gene: TRBV18
j_gene: TRBJ2-1
CDR3aa: CASSPSSGSYNEQFF
CDR3nt: TGTGCCAGCTCACCATCTTCAGGGTCCTACAATGAGCAGTTCTTC

d_gene: .
abundance: .
v_gene: TRBV29-1
j_gene: TRBJ2-1
CDR3aa: CSVEFGRYNEQFF
CDR3nt: TGCAGCGTTGAATTTGGTCGGTACAATGAGCAGTTCTTC

d_gene: .
abundance: .
v_gene: TRBV4-1
j_gene: TRBJ1-1
CDR3aa: CASSQDERVLQAFF
CDR3nt: TGCGCCAGCAGCCAAGATGAGAGGGTACTCCAAGCTTTCTTT

d_gene: .
abundance: .
v_gene: TRBV24-1
j_gene: TRBJ1-2
CDR3aa: CATSDSQGLDYGYTF
CDR3nt: TGTGCCACCAGTGATTCCCAGGGACTTGACTATGGCTACACCTTC

d_gene: TRBD1
abundance: .
v_gene: TRBV19
j_gene: TRBJ2-5
CDR3aa: CATRDRGRETQYF
CDR3nt: TGTGCCACGAGGGACAGGGGAAGAGAGACCCAGTACTTC

d_gene: .
abundance: .
v_gene: TRBV28
j_gene: TRBJ1-2
CDR3aa: CASSLSYGYTF
CDR3nt: TGTGCCAGCAGTTTATCGTATGGCTACACCTTC

d_gene: TRBD1
abundance: .
v_gene: TRBV6-5
j_gene: TRBJ2-2
CDR3aa: CATNQGATHTGELFF
CDR3nt: TGTGCCACCAACCAGGGGGCGACGCACACCGGGGAGCTGTTTTTT

d_gene: TRBD1
abundance: .
v_gene: TRBV24-1
j_gene: TRBJ2-5
CDR3aa: CATSDRDRGYQETQYF
CDR3nt: TGTGCCACCAGTGACCGGGACAGGGGGTACCAAGAGACCCAGTACTTC

d_gene: .
abundance: .
v_gene: TRBV6-5
j_gene: TRBJ1-1
CDR3aa: CASSPPGHKNTEAFF
CDR3nt: TGTGCCAGCAGTCCCCCGGGACATAAGAACACTGAAGCTTTCTTT

d_gene: TRBD2
abundance: once
v_gene: TRBV15
j_gene: TRBJ2-1
CDR3aa: CATSRTSGKRNEQFF
CDR3nt: TGTGCCACCAGCAGAACTAGCGGGAAACGCAATGAGCAGTTCTTC

d_gene: TRBD1
abundance: .
v_gene: TRBV5-4
j_gene: TRBJ1-2
CDR3aa: CASSLRQGLYGYTF
CDR3nt: TGTGCCAGCAGCTTAAGACAGGGGCTCTATGGCTACACCTTC

d_gene: .
abundance: few
v_gene: TRBV7-2
j_gene: TRBJ1-2
CDR3aa: CASRPQGRDGYTF
CDR3nt: TGTGCCAGCAGGCCACAGGGAAGGGACGGCTACACCTTC

d_gene: .
abundance: .
v_gene: TRBV28
j_gene: TRBJ2-6
CDR3aa: CASLLGRGTGANVLTF
CDR3nt: TGTGCCAGCCTACTAGGGCGGGGAACTGGGGCCAACGTCCTGACTTTC

d_gene: .
abundance: .
v_gene: TRBV18
j_gene: TRBJ2-5
CDR3aa: CASSPGTPRGETQYF
CDR3nt: TGTGCCAGCTCACCCGGGACACCGAGGGGGGAGACCCAGTACTTC

d_gene: TRBD1
abundance: .
v_gene: TRBV4-2
j_gene: TRBJ2-3
CDR3aa: CASSPPRTGGDSDTQYF
CDR3nt: TGTGCCAGCAGCCCTCCCCGGACAGGGGGGGACTCGGATACGCAGTATTTT

d_gene: .
abundance: .
v_gene: TRBV5-1
j_gene: TRBJ1-3
CDR3aa: CASSLDSPGNTIYF
CDR3nt: TGCGCCAGCAGCTTGGACAGCCCAGGAAACACCATATATTTT

d_gene: TRBD2
abundance: .
v_gene: TRBV5-1
j_gene: TRBJ2-3
CDR3aa: CASSSGLAAAGGYSADTQYF
CDR3nt: TGCGCCAGCAGTTCCGGACTAGCTGCAGCGGGTGGTTATTCTGCAGATACGCAGTATTTT